The 25 T cell receptor beta chains below come from one sample, sequenced in a study of cytomegalovirus exposure and HLA in healthy donors. Researchers ran the PCR with 60 Vbeta and 13 Jbeta primers. Repertoires were generated with immunoSEQ multiplex PCR, while TCRdb's copy carries only in-frame clones and drops some. The sample records approximately 120,000 clones, about three quarters being singletons. The sample comprised PBMCs. These receptors were obtained from a man between 45 and 60 years old in good health and CMV-seronegative.

The chain joins TRBV6-6 to TRBJ2-3; the match to TRBD1 covers 8 bases. The V segment lost 10 bases and the J segment 2 bases; nucleotides outside the gene matches: 8. This CDR3 contains 14 residues. Germline V gives CDR1 MNHNY, CDR2 SVGAGI (reference sequence). The CDR3 loop is CATRPGQVTDTQYF. The CDR3 nucleotides are TGTGCCACCCGACCGGGACAGGTCACAGATACGCAGTATTTT.

This clone was seen a handful of times. Other DNA sequences of this sample code for an identical CDR3. The chain employs TRBV7-2 and TRBJ2-7; 9 bases map to TRBD2. The CDR3 is made up of 15 amino acids. V lost 0 bases, J lost 4 bases, and 4 bases stayed unmatched. Germline V lookup: CDR1 SGHTA, CDR2 FQGNSA. The CDR3 DNA reads as TGTGCCAGCAGCTTAGCTAGCGGGGGCCTGTACGAGCAGTACTTC. This codes for CASSLASGGLYEQYF.

The sample holds a few counts of this clone. The chain combines TRBV5-4 with TRBJ2-7; no definite D call. Germline V CDR1 and CDR2: SGHNT, YYREEE (reference sequence). This CDR3 has 16 amino acids. V was trimmed by 6 bases and J by 7 bases, leaving 26 bases between them. CDR3: CASTAGTRTGDWEQYF. The CDR3 DNA follows: TGTGCCAGCACCGCCGGAACGAGAACGGGTGACTGGGAGCAGTACTTC.

The chain couples TRBV18 to TRBJ1-6, with 7 bases lining up with TRBD1. Germline CDR1 KGHSH, CDR2 LQKENI. CDR3 length: 16 amino acids. V lost 3 bases, J lost 0 bases, and 2 bases stayed unmatched. CDR3 DNA: TGTGCCAGCTCACCTACAGGGGCCTCCTATAATTCACCCCTCCACTTT. It translates to CASSPTGASYNSPLHF.

The rearrangement uses TRBV5-1 and TRBJ1-3; 9 positions match TRBD1. The CDR3 spans 13 residues. CDR1 and CDR2 (germline): SGHRS, YFSETQ. V gave up 3 bases and J gave up 8 bases; unmatched junction bases: 3. CDR3 DNA sequence: TGCGCCAGCAGCTGGGACAGGGAGGACACCATATATTTT. Translated: CASSWDREDTIYF.

The V and J genes are TRBV5-1 and TRBJ1-1; tentative D call: TRBD1 (5 bases). Trimming pared 0 bases from V and 2 bases from J, leaving 11 bases between. The CDR3 extends over 15 amino acids. CDR1 and CDR2 from the germline V gene are SGHRS and YFSETQ. As DNA, the CDR3 is TGCGCCAGCAGCTTGGAGGGCAGGGCAAACACTGAAGCTTTCTTT. Protein sequence: CASSLEGRANTEAFF.

The chain combines TRBV11-3 with TRBJ1-1, with 9 bases matching TRBD1. Losses at the gene ends were 9 bases for V and 6 bases for J; bases not matched to a gene: 20. This CDR3 comprises 17 residues. Germline V gene data show CDR1 as SGHNT and CDR2 as YENEEA. CDR3 in amino acids: CARTLPGTGKGIAEAFF. In DNA form, the CDR3 reads TGTGCCAGAACCTTGCCCGGGACAGGGAAAGGTATAGCTGAAGCTTTCTTT.

This clone was found once. The V and J genes are TRBV7-2 and TRBJ2-5; weak D call: TRBD2 (5 bases). The J call may be faulty, since TRBJ2-7 better matches the DNA end. Per the germline V gene, CDR1 is SGHTA and CDR2 is FQGNSA. The length of the CDR3 is 13 residues. The CDR3 loop is CASSLLRVGEQYF. CDR3 sequence (DNA): TGTGCCAGCAGCTTACTGAGGGTTGGCGAGCAGTACTTC.

The CDR3 DNA reads TGTGCCAGTAGTCCCAGCGGGAATGAGCAGTTCTTC. Protein product: CASSPSGNEQFF. The V call is TRBV19, the J call TRBJ2-1, with D possibly TRBD2 on 6 matching bases. V shed 5 bases and J shed 7 bases, with 9 bases lying between them. The CDR3 totals 12 residues. Germline CDR1 LNHDA, CDR2 SQIVND (reference sequence).

This clone was observed a few times. V usage is TRBV5-4 and J usage is TRBJ2-2; TRBD2 might be the D (6 bases). Trimming left V 4 bases short and J 3 bases short, with 19 bases between. There are 17 residues in the CDR3. Germline CDR1 is SGHNT and CDR2 is YYREEE (reference sequence). CDR3 sequence: CASSPTRGDFDTGELFF. The CDR3 DNA follows: TGTGCCAGCAGCCCAACGAGAGGGGACTTTGACACCGGGGAGCTGTTTTTT. Using reference TRBV5-4 and TRBJ2-2 for the parts outside the CDR3, the full variable domain is ETGVTQSPTHLIKTRGQQVTLRCSSQSGHNTVSWYQQALGQGPQFIFQYYREEENGRGNFPPRFSGLQFPNYSSELNVNALELDDSALYLCASSPTRGDFDTGELFFGEGSRLTVL.

Here the CDR3 reads CAISESRQGKETQYF. The CDR3 DNA reads as TGTGCCATCAGTGAGTCTCGACAGGGGAAAGAGACCCAGTACTTC. The rearrangement links TRBV10-3 to TRBJ2-5; TRBD1 agrees at 8 bases. The CDR3 loop spans 15 amino acids. V was pared by 0 bases and J by 3 bases, with 3 bases of the junction left unmatched. The germline V gene encodes CDR1 ENHRY and CDR2 SYGVKD.

The V and J genes are TRBV6-5 and TRBJ1-2, with D possibly being TRBD1 (5 bases). Trimming removed 7 bases from V and 4 bases from J, with 10 bases in between. Germline lookup yields CDR1 MNHEY and CDR2 SVGAGI. This CDR3 comprises 12 residues. Written as DNA, the CDR3 is TGTGCCAGCACCCAGGGTGTCTATGGCTACACCTTC. The encoded protein is CASTQGVYGYTF.

The CDR3, as DNA: TGTGCCAGCAGCTTAAGTGCGGCCAAAAACTATGGCTACACCTTC. Translation gives CASSLSAAKNYGYTF. V is TRBV7-8 and J is TRBJ1-2; unclear D gene. The CDR3 spans 15 residues. Germline assignment: CDR1 SGHVS and CDR2 FQNEAQ. V dropped 2 bases and J dropped 2 bases, with 12 bases sitting between them.

The chain is built from TRBV7-2 and TRBJ1-2, with 8 bases matching TRBD1. Germline values: CDR1 SGHTA, CDR2 FQGNSA. After removal of 5 bases from V and 6 bases from J, the junction contained 5 bases not matched to a gene. CDR3 length: 13 amino acids. CDR3 bases: TGTGCCAGCAGCAGACTGACAGGGGATGGCTACACCTTC. Translating it yields CASSRLTGDGYTF. Drawing the rest from reference TRBV7-2 and TRBJ1-2, the complete variable domain is GAGVSQSPSNKVTEKGKDVELRCDPISGHTALYWYRQSLGQGLEFLIYFQGNSAPDKSGLPSDRFSAERTGGSVSTLTIQRTQQEDSAVYLCASSRLTGDGYTFGSGTRLTVV.

This clone was seen more than once but under ten times. This chain joins TRBV19 and TRBJ1-2; 8 nucleotides match TRBD1. The CDR3 is made up of 15 amino acids. The V gene's germline CDR1 is LNHDA and CDR2 SQIVND (reference sequence). The J segment lost 4 bases and the V segment lost 9 bases, leaving 13 bases of the junction unmatched. CDR3 loop: CASANLQGASYGYTF. The CDR3 DNA reads as TGTGCCAGCGCGAACCTTCAGGGGGCCAGCTATGGCTACACCTTC.

V usage is TRBV19 and J usage is TRBJ2-5, with D tentatively TRBD2 (5 bases). The CDR3 contains 15 residues. Trimming took off 3 bases at V and 3 bases at J, with 14 bases between the two ends. Looked up from germline, CDR1 is LNHDA and CDR2 is SQIVND (reference sequence). For the CDR3, the DNA is TGTGCCAGTAGTATGCGGGTGGGAGTTGAAGAGACCCAGTACTTC. This sequence encodes CASSMRVGVEETQYF.

This clone has a handful of counts. This rearrangement joins TRBV6-6 to TRBJ1-2; D unresolved. This CDR3 spans 15 amino acids. The germline V gene encodes CDR1 MNHNY and CDR2 SVGAGI (reference sequence). V was clipped by 4 bases and J by 6 bases, with 18 bases between them. The CDR3 region is CASSSLEAGRDGYTF. The CDR3 region has the DNA TGTGCCAGCAGTTCCCTCGAGGCCGGGAGGGATGGCTACACCTTC.

The J gene is TRBJ1-3, the V gene TRBV7-3, with a possible D match to TRBD1 (5 bases). The germline CDR1 and CDR2 sequences are SGHTA and FQGTGA. With 0 bases removed from V and 3 bases from J, the gap between germline ends came to 18 bases. The CDR3 is 18 amino acids. The DNA of the CDR3 is TGTGCCAGCAGCTTAACGGTCGGGGGATACCGCCATGGAAACACCATATATTTT. This codes for CASSLTVGGYRHGNTIYF.

This chain uses TRBV2 with TRBJ1-2, with TRBD1 as a possible D gene (6 bases). The V gene's germline CDR1 is SNHLY and CDR2 FYNNEI. V was cut by 7 bases and J by 8 bases, with 17 bases left in between. There are 13 residues in the CDR3. The DNA of the CDR3 is TGTGCCAGCACCGAGGGGGGGGTTGGCGGCTACACCTTC. Its protein is CASTEGGVGGYTF.

This clone has only one observation. The chain links TRBV7-9 to TRBJ1-3; 7 bases are shared with TRBD1. Trimming took 5 bases from V and 4 from J; bases not matched to a gene: 5. CDR3 length: 14 amino acids. Germline CDR1 is SEHNR and CDR2 is FQNEAQ (reference sequence). This chain's CDR3 is CASSQTGLGNTIYF. Here the CDR3 DNA reads TGTGCCAGCAGCCAGACAGGGCTGGGAAACACCATATATTTT.

V usage is TRBV6-6 and J usage is TRBJ2-3, with D possibly being TRBD2 (6 bases). Germline CDR1 and CDR2: MNHNY and SVGAGI (reference sequence). Trimming shortened V by 4 bases and J by 4 bases, and 18 bases separated the two germline ends. The CDR3 has 16 residues. CDR3 sequence: CASSSVPSVGADTQYF. The DNA for the CDR3 is TGTGCCAGCAGTTCCGTCCCTAGCGTGGGTGCAGATACGCAGTATTTT.

The CDR3 here is CASSTDRGNTEAFF. CDR3 nucleotide sequence: TGTGCCAGCAGCACCGACAGGGGGAACACTGAAGCTTTCTTT. V usage is TRBV11-1 and J usage is TRBJ1-1, with 8 bases fitting TRBD1. V trimming: 5 bases; J trimming: 1 base; junction bases outside the gene matches: 3. This CDR3 contains 14 residues. Germline assignment: CDR1 SGHAT and CDR2 FQDESV (reference sequence).

The genes are TRBV4-2 and TRBJ2-1; TRBD2 might be the D (6 bases). Trimming removed 0 bases from V and 7 bases from J, with 10 bases in between. This CDR3 spans 14 amino acids. The V gene's germline CDR1 is LGHNA and CDR2 YNFKEQ. The CDR3 here is CASSQEAGRNEQFF. As DNA, the CDR3 is TGTGCCAGCAGCCAAGAGGCGGGGAGGAATGAGCAGTTCTTC.

The gene calls are TRBV10-1 and TRBJ2-1; the D gene is possibly TRBD1 (7 bases). Germline-derived CDR1 and CDR2 are WNHNN and SYGVQD (reference sequence). Trimming removed 2 bases at V and 8 bases at J, with 10 bases between. CDR3 length equals 13 residues. CDR3 nucleotides: TGCGCCAGCAGTGAGGGAGGGGGCGATGAGCAGTTCTTC. Its protein is CASSEGGGDEQFF.

The chain recombines TRBV19 with TRBJ1-2; TRBD1 matches at 9 bases. Germline loops: CDR1 LNHDA, CDR2 SQIVND (reference sequence). Trimming at V came to 6 bases and at J to 7 bases, leaving 6 bases not matched to a gene. The CDR3 totals 13 residues. Here the CDR3 DNA reads TGTGCCAGTAGGGACGGACAGGGGCTTGGCTACACCTTC. Protein sequence: CASRDGQGLGYTF.